At least ten counts were recorded for the clone carrying this TCR beta chain. The source of the sample is a study of Graves' ophthalmopathy and Graves' hyperthyroidism. Deletions cut 4 bases from V and 6 bases from J, with 6 bases between. This CDR3 has 11 residues. Germline V gene sequence: CDR1 SNHLY, CDR2 FYNNEI. CDR3 regions of TCR beta were amplified from RNA transcripts. First-round RT-PCR with HTBI primers preceded a second-round multiplex PCR. From the multiplex PCR reads, TCRdb called clonotypes with MiXCR, one entry per CDR3 protein. The data hold around 670,000 distinct CDR3 sequences, with roughly 41% observed a single time.

Sequencing was carried out using peripheral blood. The chain employs TRBV2 and TRBJ1-2, with D possibly matching TRBD1 (5 bases). This clonotype was sampled from an adult man with Graves' ophthalmopathy. Written as DNA, the CDR3 is TGTGCCAGCAGTGGGGGCCATGGCTACACCTTC. As protein: CASSGGHGYTF.